The 27 T cell receptor beta chains below come from one sample, sequenced in a study of blood T cell repertoires in COVID-19. Sequenced by immunoSEQ multiplex PCR; TCRdb stores in-frame clones only, minus some. In the table there are a few hundred thousand clones, more than 80% of which are singletons. The specimen was peripheral blood. The origin of the receptors is a woman aged 30 to 39 with COVID-19, enrolled during active disease.

The rearrangement joins TRBV20-1 to TRBJ1-1, with unresolved D. CDR1 is DFQATT, CDR2 SNEGSKA, per germline (reference sequence). The CDR3 contains 13 residues. V lost 3 bases and J 7 bases, leaving 15 bases between the germline ends. The CDR3 reads CSASLAERDEAFF. The CDR3 DNA sequence: TGCAGTGCTAGTCTTGCAGAGCGAGATGAAGCTTTCTTT.

This chain links TRBV2 with TRBJ1-2; 7 positions match TRBD1. The CDR3 has 15 amino acids. The V and J ends lost 6 bases and 2 bases, in that order; junction bases with no gene match: 9. Germline loops: CDR1 SNHLY, CDR2 FYNNEI. This chain's CDR3 is CASSLTGRFNYGYTF. CDR3 DNA: TGTGCCAGCAGCCTGACAGGGAGGTTCAACTATGGCTACACCTTC. Drawing the rest from reference TRBV2 and TRBJ1-2, the complete variable domain is EPEVTQTPSHQVTQMGQEVILRCVPISNHLYFYWYRQILGQKVEFLVSFYNNEISEKSEIFDDQFSVERPDGSNFTLKIRSTKLEDSAMYFCASSLTGRFNYGYTFGSGTRLTVV.

This clone occurred once. The gene calls are TRBV5-6 and TRBJ2-7; TRBD1 aligns across 7 bases. This CDR3 is 14 amino acids long. CDR1 is SGHDT, CDR2 YYEEEE, per germline. The V and J ends lost 4 bases and 4 bases, in that order; junction bases with no gene match: 8. Here the CDR3 reads CASSRGQRIYEQYF. The CDR3 coding sequence is TGTGCCAGCAGCCGGGGACAGAGAATTTACGAGCAGTACTTC.

The V call is TRBV28, the J call TRBJ2-7; TRBD1 aligns across 7 bases. The germline V gene encodes CDR1 MDHEN and CDR2 SYDVKM. The CDR3 totals 17 residues. V shed 6 bases, J shed 0 bases, and the junction held 14 bases outside the gene matches. The CDR3: CASRTELQDRYSYEQYF. The DNA for the CDR3 is TGTGCCAGCAGGACCGAACTTCAGGACAGGTACTCCTACGAGCAGTACTTC.

This chain links TRBV19 with TRBJ2-1; 9 nucleotides align to TRBD2. CDR3 length: 16 amino acids. Germline V gene sequence: CDR1 LNHDA, CDR2 SQIVND (reference sequence). V lost 0 bases to trimming and J lost 7 bases; unmatched junction nucleotides: 7. DNA of the CDR3: TGTGCCAGTAGTATAGATGCGGGAGGGATCGGGAATGAGCAGTTCTTC. Amino acids: CASSIDAGGIGNEQFF.

J is TRBJ2-7 and V is TRBV7-9; 9 bases line up with TRBD1. After removal of 5 bases from V and 5 bases from J, the junction contained 10 bases not matched to a gene. In germline, CDR1 is SEHNR, CDR2 FQNEAQ (reference sequence). This CDR3 has 15 residues. The CDR3 coding sequence is TGTGCCAGCAGCCCCAGTGGGGGACAGGGCCACGAGCAGTACTTC. Its translation is CASSPSGGQGHEQYF.

Points on this clone: Compared with germline, one end of the junction differs, possibly owing to a read error. This rearrangement joins TRBV13 to TRBJ2-7, with 8 bases that match TRBD2. The CDR3 totals 16 residues. CDR1 is PRHDT and CDR2 is FYEKMQ in the germline V gene (reference sequence). CDR3 sequence reads: CARSRAGGAEAYEQYF. The CDR3 DNA reads TGTGCCCGCAGCAGGGCCGGGGGGGCGGAGGCCTACGAGCAGTACTTC.

The chain employs TRBV12-3 or TRBV12-4 and TRBJ1-2, with D tentatively TRBD1 (5 bases). Trimming pared 0 bases from V and 7 bases from J, leaving 9 bases between. CDR3 length: 13 residues. The CDR3 coding sequence is TGTGCCAGCAGTTTAGCGCCCCAGGGTGGCTACACCTTC. Translation: CASSLAPQGGYTF.

This chain uses TRBV3-1 (or the pseudogene TRBV3-2) with TRBJ2-1; 11 bases match TRBD2. Germline V CDR1 and CDR2: LGHDT, YNNKEL (reference sequence). Losses at the gene ends were 5 bases for V and 9 bases for J; bases not matched to a gene: 15. The CDR3 has 17 amino acids. Here the CDR3 DNA reads TGTGCCAGCAGCTTCCTGATGACTAGCGGGACTGCAGGTGAGCAGTTCTTC. Protein product: CASSFLMTSGTAGEQFF.

This chain joins TRBV6-5 and TRBJ2-5; the match to TRBD2 covers 11 bases. The CDR3 contains 15 residues. Germline CDR1 reads MNHEY; CDR2 reads SVGAGI. After removal of 5 bases from V and 4 bases from J, the junction contained 6 bases not matched to a gene. The chain's CDR3 is CASSRLAGTRETQYF. CDR3 sequence (DNA): TGTGCCAGCAGTCGACTAGCGGGGACGAGAGAGACCCAGTACTTC.

The chain combines TRBV12-2 with TRBJ1-1; the D call TRBD1 from the table was never checked on the DNA. TRBV12-2 is annotated as a pseudogene. CDR3 size: 11 residues. The CDR3 loop is CAIRTVTEAFF. The CDR3, as DNA: TGTGCAATCCGGACAGTCACTGAAGCTTTCTTT.

V usage is TRBV4-3 and J usage is TRBJ2-4; the match to TRBD2 covers 8 bases. The V gene's germline CDR1 is LGHNA and CDR2 YSLEER. The CDR3 is made up of 17 amino acids. Unmatched junction bases numbered 7, after V lost 2 bases and J lost 1 base. CDR3 in DNA: TGCGCCAGCAGCCAATTTTACGGGAGGGCTGCCAAAAACATTCAGTACTTC. Translation: CASSQFYGRAAKNIQYF.

The rearrangement links TRBV7-9 to TRBJ2-3; a possible D gene is TRBD2 (6 bases). Trimming removed 4 bases from V and 0 bases from J, with 20 bases in between. Germline assignment: CDR1 SEHNR and CDR2 FQNEAQ (reference sequence). The CDR3 runs 18 residues. The CDR3 protein is CASSSPRAAGTSTDTQYF. Here the CDR3 DNA reads TGTGCCAGCAGCTCCCCCCGAGCAGCAGGGACTAGCACAGATACGCAGTATTTT.

V is TRBV4-3 and J is TRBJ1-3, with D perhaps TRBD1 (6 bases). V dropped 0 bases and J dropped 4 bases, with 28 bases sitting between them. Germline loops: CDR1 LGHNA, CDR2 YSLEER. CDR3 length equals 21 residues. In DNA, the CDR3 is TGCGCCAGCAGCCAAGATTATTTTCCACGGCCGACAGGCAAGCAGGGAAACACCATATATTTT. Protein: CASSQDYFPRPTGKQGNTIYF.

This chain connects TRBV6-5 to TRBJ2-7; 8 bases line up with TRBD1. V shed 6 bases and J 5 bases; nucleotides not matched to a gene: 9. Germline lookup yields CDR1 MNHEY and CDR2 SVGAGI. The length of the CDR3 is 14 residues. The CDR3 spells CASRRQGIKNEQYF. As DNA, the CDR3 is TGTGCCAGCAGGCGACAGGGGATAAAGAACGAGCAGTACTTC.

The genes are TRBV7-8 and TRBJ2-1; 15 nucleotides line up with TRBD2. Germline CDR1 is SGHVS and CDR2 is FQNEAQ. After removal of 5 bases from V and 0 bases from J, the junction contained 11 bases not matched to a gene. CDR3 length: 20 amino acids. In DNA, the CDR3 is TGTGCCAGCAGCAAATACTCGGGACTAGCGGGAGGAGGCTCCTACAATGAGCAGTTCTTC. It encodes CASSKYSGLAGGGSYNEQFF.

The rearrangement uses TRBV30 and TRBJ1-1; D not resolved. The CDR3 spans 11 residues. The ends were cut back, 0 bases at V and 10 bases at J, with 9 bases in the middle. Germline CDR1 is GTSNPN and CDR2 is SVGIG (reference sequence). CDR3 loop: CAWSVRSSAFF. The CDR3 DNA reads TGTGCCTGGAGTGTAAGGAGTTCAGCTTTCTTT.

V is TRBV7-8 and J is TRBJ1-4; a possible D gene is TRBD1 (5 bases). Germline CDR1 reads SGHVS; CDR2 reads FQNEAQ. The CDR3 contains 15 residues. Trimming took off 1 base at V and 4 bases at J, with 10 bases between the two ends. CDR3: CASSLVQAINEKLFF. The CDR3 coding sequence is TGTGCCAGCAGCTTAGTACAGGCCATTAATGAAAAACTGTTTTTT.

The chain couples TRBV6-5 to TRBJ1-2; 10 bases match TRBD1. Germline loops: CDR1 MNHEY, CDR2 SVGAGI. The CDR3 has 13 amino acids. After removal of 6 bases from V and 3 bases from J, the junction contained 1 base not matched to a gene. In DNA form, the CDR3 reads TGTGCCAGCAGAGGGACAGGGGACTATGGCTACACCTTC. This translates into CASRGTGDYGYTF.

The rearrangement links TRBV7-2 to TRBJ2-5; 7 bases match TRBD2. The CDR3 has 14 amino acids. Trimming cost V 2 bases and J 5 bases; bases outside gene matches: 5. CDR1 is SGHTA and CDR2 is FQGNSA in the germline V gene. The CDR3 DNA reads as TGTGCCAGCAGCTTACCGGGAGGTTGGGAGACCCAGTACTTC. It encodes CASSLPGGWETQYF. Full variable domain (missing parts from reference TRBV7-2 and TRBJ2-5): GAGVSQSPSNKVTEKGKDVELRCDPISGHTALYWYRQSLGQGLEFLIYFQGNSAPDKSGLPSDRFSAERTGGSVSTLTIQRTQQEDSAVYLCASSLPGGWETQYFGPGTRLLVL.

Only a few counts were recorded for this clone. This sequence joins TRBV6-5 and TRBJ1-6; possible D gene TRBD1, 6 bases. Germline V lookup: CDR1 MNHEY, CDR2 SVGAGI. The CDR3 extends over 14 amino acids. Trimming removed 5 bases at V and 9 bases at J, with 14 bases between. CDR3 region: CASSRPDSISPLHF. CDR3 coding DNA: TGTGCCAGCAGTCGTCCGGACAGCATTTCACCCCTCCACTTT.

The rearrangement uses TRBV5-1 and TRBJ2-1; weak D call: TRBD2 (6 bases). V was clipped by 3 bases and J by 8 bases, with 15 bases between them. Germline V gene data show CDR1 as SGHRS and CDR2 as YFSETQ. CDR3 length equals 14 residues. The CDR3 sequence: CASSSGTQSDEQFF. CDR3 DNA sequence: TGCGCCAGCAGCTCCGGGACTCAAAGCGATGAGCAGTTCTTC.

This clone was recorded once. The chain has TRBV6-5 and TRBJ2-1, with 15 bases matching TRBD2. The CDR3 covers 15 residues. CDR1 MNHEY and CDR2 SVGAGI come from the germline V gene. Unmatched junction bases numbered 6, after V lost 6 bases and J lost 9 bases. The CDR3 coding sequence is TGTGCCAGCAGCCGGACTAGCGGGAGGGGGAGTGAGCAGTTCTTC. This codes for CASSRTSGRGSEQFF.

The genes are TRBV5-6 and TRBJ2-7; D gene ambiguous. This CDR3 has 11 residues. Germline CDR1 reads SGHDT; CDR2 reads YYEEEE. Trimming took off 0 bases at V and 9 bases at J, with 7 bases between the two ends. CDR3 nucleotides: TGTGCCAGCAGCTTGGGCAGAATGCAGTACTTC. This encodes CASSLGRMQYF. Using reference TRBV5-6 and TRBJ2-7 for the parts outside the CDR3, the full variable domain is DAGVTQSPTHLIKTRGQQVTLRCSPKSGHDTVSWYQQALGQGPQFIFQYYEEEERQRGNFPDRFSGHQFPNYSSELNVNALLLGDSALYLCASSLGRMQYFGPGTRLTVT.

This CDR3 is CAWSVTGPQHF. DNA for the CDR3: TGTGCCTGGAGTGTAACCGGGCCCCAGCATTTT. The rearrangement links TRBV30 to TRBJ1-5, with D unclear. The V and J ends lost 0 bases and 9 bases respectively, with 6 bases between them. Germline V gene sequence: CDR1 GTSNPN, CDR2 SVGIG (reference sequence). CDR3 length: 11 amino acids.

The genes are TRBV5-1 and TRBJ1-1; 7 nucleotides align to TRBD1. The junction had 13 bases not matched to a gene; V was cut back by 5 bases and J by 3 bases. Germline values: CDR1 SGHRS, CDR2 YFSETQ. The CDR3 spans 16 residues. The CDR3 here is CASSSWGRQGDTEAFF. Here the CDR3 DNA reads TGCGCCAGCAGTTCTTGGGGCAGGCAGGGGGACACTGAAGCTTTCTTT.

The V and J genes are TRBV7-2 and TRBJ1-4, with D perhaps TRBD1 (5 bases). V lost 0 bases, J lost 11 bases, and 16 bases lay in between. Germline CDR1 and CDR2: SGHTA and FQGNSA. This CDR3 contains 15 residues. The CDR3 sequence is CASSLAPTGQGKLFF. CDR3 sequence (DNA): TGTGCCAGCAGCTTAGCCCCGACTGGACAAGGGAAACTGTTTTTT.